Listed below are T cell receptor beta chains from one sample, sequenced in a study of regulatory T cells in long-lasting Graves disease. TCRdb analysed the multiplex PCR reads with MiXCR anew, one entry per CDR3 protein. The data hold roughly 500,000 distinct CDR3 sequences, with around 15% observed a single time. These data were also reused for a study on T cells in Graves' hyperthyroidism and ophthalmopathy.

Sample: peripheral blood mononuclear cells (PBMCs), taken at new diagnosis, from a patient treated with antithyroid drugs. The source is a woman aged 50 to 60 with Graves disease. Each CDR3 is given with its conserved first and last residue. A D gene is named only where the DNA matches it firmly. Part of the rows lack a size; the others show once, few, many or a class for expanded clones.

v_call	j_call	clone_size	d_call	cdr3_aa	cdr3_nt
TRBV11-2	TRBJ2-5	many	.	CASSLGPIITLETQYF	TGTGCCAGCAGCTTAGGCCCCATCATTACCTTAGAGACCCAGTACTTC
TRBV6-5	TRBJ1-5	many	TRBD1	CASSLTGDLNQPQHF	TGTGCCAGCAGTTTGACAGGGGACCTAAATCAGCCCCAGCATTTT
TRBV18	TRBJ1-2	.	TRBD1	CASSLWTGNYGYTF	TGTGCCAGCTCACTCTGGACAGGGAACTATGGCTACACCTTC
TRBV5-4	TRBJ2-3	.	.	CASSLGQTTDTQYF	TGTGCCAGCAGCCTGGGACAAACCACAGATACGCAGTATTTT
TRBV6-1	TRBJ2-5	.	TRBD1	CASSRPRDSQETQYF	TGTGCCAGCAGTCGCCCCCGGGACAGCCAAGAGACCCAGTACTTC
TRBV7-3	TRBJ1-1	many	.	CASRSDRNTEAFF	TGTGCCAGCAGATCCGACAGAAACACTGAAGCTTTCTTT
TRBV30	TRBJ2-1	many	TRBD2	CAWRSLAGGRNEQFF	TGTGCCTGGAGGTCCCTAGCGGGAGGGAGGAATGAGCAGTTCTTC
TRBV11-1	TRBJ2-1	many	.	CASSETGSAYNEQFF	TGTGCCAGCAGCGAAACGGGAAGTGCCTACAATGAGCAGTTCTTC
TRBV18	TRBJ2-5	.	.	CASSPEEETQYF	TGTGCCAGCTCCCCAGAGGAAGAGACCCAGTACTTC
TRBV7-9	TRBJ2-7	many	.	CASSLDEQF	TGTGCCAGCAGCTTAGATGAGCAATTC
TRBV15	TRBJ2-7	.	TRBD2	CATSREREGNEQYF	TGTGCCACCAGCAGAGAGCGGGAGGGGAACGAGCAGTACTTC
TRBV28	TRBJ1-5	many	.	CASIPDRILLSNQPQHF	TGTGCCAGCATTCCAGACAGGATACTTTTGAGCAATCAGCCCCAGCATTTT
TRBV6-5	TRBJ2-7	many	.	CASSYSGLSGYEQYF	TGTGCCAGCAGTTACTCCGGACTATCGGGCTACGAGCAGTACTTC
TRBV20-1	TRBJ2-3	few	.	CSARDRAGQGNTDTQYF	TGCAGTGCTAGAGATCGAGCCGGACAAGGAAACACAGATACGCAGTATTTT
TRBV18	TRBJ2-7	.	.	CASSQSREAYEQYF	TGTGCCAGCTCACAGAGTAGGGAGGCCTACGAGCAGTACTTC
TRBV13	TRBJ1-1	few	TRBD1	CASSPLPGGGTEAFF	TGTGCCAGCAGCCCCCTCCCAGGGGGGGGCACTGAAGCTTTCTTT
TRBV7-3	TRBJ2-1	.	.	CASSFGFSGEQFF	TGTGCCAGCAGCTTCGGGTTTTCGGGTGAGCAGTTCTTC
TRBV11-2	TRBJ2-1	many	.	CASTSASYNEQFF	TGTGCCAGCACCTCCGCGAGCTACAATGAGCAGTTCTTC
TRBV6-5	TRBJ2-5	few	TRBD2	CASSWEGIGETQYF	TGTGCCAGCAGTTGGGAGGGAATTGGAGAGACCCAGTACTTC
TRBV5-6	TRBJ2-5	.	TRBD1	CASSLPTGGQETQYF	TGTGCCAGCAGCTTGCCCACAGGGGGCCAAGAGACCCAGTACTTC
TRBV15	TRBJ1-1	many	.	CATRGVQPDTEAFF	TGTGCCACCCGAGGAGTACAACCGGACACTGAAGCTTTCTTT
TRBV15	TRBJ2-7	.	.	CTTSRADEQYF	TGTACCACCAGCAGAGCCGACGAGCAGTACTTC
TRBV12-3/TRBV12-4	TRBJ1-3	.	.	CASLQGGNTIYF	TGTGCCAGCCTCCAGGGTGGAAACACCATATATTTT
TRBV11-2	TRBJ2-1	few	.	CASTPPLGGPLGQFF	TGTGCCAGCACCCCGCCCCTGGGCGGGCCCTTGGGGCAGTTCTTC
TRBV10-3	TRBJ2-7	many	TRBD2	CAISESTGLAGVYEQYF	TGTGCCATCAGTGAGTCGACGGGACTAGCGGGAGTCTACGAGCAGTACTTC
TRBV2	TRBJ2-1	.	TRBD2	CASSEVGLAGGSNEQFF	TGTGCCAGCAGTGAGGTAGGACTAGCGGGAGGTTCGAATGAGCAGTTCTTC
TRBV18	TRBJ2-2	few	.	CASSPRGNLGELFF	TGTGCCAGCTCCCCAAGAGGAAACCTTGGGGAGCTGTTTTTT
TRBV2	TRBJ2-7	few	TRBD2	CASSESLAGVYEQYF	TGTGCCAGCAGTGAATCGTTAGCGGGAGTCTACGAGCAGTACTTC
TRBV30	TRBJ2-7	few	TRBD2	CARRLAGGNEQYF	TGTGCCCGAAGACTAGCGGGAGGAAACGAGCAGTACTTC
TRBV2	TRBJ1-4	many	.	CASRPTNEKLFF	TGTGCCAGCCGTCCGACTAATGAAAAACTGTTTTTT
TRBV6-1	TRBJ1-5	many	TRBD1	CASSVRGRAQPQHF	TGTGCCAGCAGTGTTAGGGGGCGCGCCCAGCCCCAGCATTTT
TRBV19	TRBJ2-7	.	.	CASSTDSRTVAGEQYF	TGTGCCAGTAGCACCGATAGTAGGACAGTTGCAGGCGAGCAGTACTTC
TRBV24-1	TRBJ1-4	many	.	CATSDSTALEKLFF	TGTGCCACCAGTGATTCCACAGCTCTTGAAAAACTGTTTTTT
TRBV18	TRBJ2-1	.	TRBD2	CASSPRTGLAGGTVNNEQFF	TGTGCCAGCTCACCCAGAACGGGACTAGCGGGAGGAACAGTAAACAATGAGCAGTTCTTC
TRBV7-9	TRBJ2-2	.	.	CASSLGPGRNTGELVF	TGTGCCAGCAGCTTAGGTCCAGGGAGGAACACCGGGGAGCTGGTTTTT
TRBV12-3/TRBV12-4	TRBJ1-1	many	.	CASSLSAGLAEAFF	TGTGCCAGCAGTTTATCGGCAGGCTTGGCTGAAGCTTTCTTT
TRBV19	TRBJ1-1	many	.	CASSAGQFANTEAFF	TGTGCCAGTAGTGCCGGACAGTTTGCGAACACTGAAGCTTTCTTT
TRBV24-1	TRBJ2-6	many	.	CATSGGGDGANVLTF	TGTGCCACCAGTGGAGGTGGCGACGGGGCCAACGTCCTGACTTTC
TRBV15	TRBJ2-3	few	TRBD2	CATSSPELAGTDTQYF	TGTGCCACCAGCAGTCCGGAACTAGCGGGAACAGATACGCAGTATTTT
TRBV6-1	TRBJ1-5	many	.	CASIEVSRNQPQHF	TGTGCCAGCATCGAGGTTTCGCGCAATCAGCCCCAGCATTTT
TRBV27	TRBJ2-3	many	TRBD1	CASSLSAGQAQYF	TGTGCCAGCAGTTTGTCCGCGGGACAGGCGCAGTATTTT
TRBV28	TRBJ1-1	many	.	CASSLGSPTLGRPRWEAFF	TGTGCCAGCAGTTTAGGATCCCCGACCCTGGGCCGCCCTCGTTGGGAAGCTTTCTTT
TRBV30	TRBJ2-2	.	.	CAWRPLSGLIRGELFF	TGTGCCTGGAGACCACTCTCGGGACTGATAAGGGGGGAGCTGTTTTTT
TRBV28	TRBJ2-7	many	TRBD2	CASSSGLAGGPDEQYF	TGTGCCAGCAGCTCCGGACTAGCGGGAGGGCCAGACGAGCAGTACTTC
TRBV18	TRBJ1-6	.	.	CASSPEPGGGSPLHF	TGTGCCAGCTCACCGGAGCCCGGAGGAGGTTCACCCCTCCACTTT
TRBV9	TRBJ2-3	.	.	CASSSNRDGTDTQYF	TGTGCCAGCAGCTCTAACAGGGACGGCACAGATACGCAGTATTTT